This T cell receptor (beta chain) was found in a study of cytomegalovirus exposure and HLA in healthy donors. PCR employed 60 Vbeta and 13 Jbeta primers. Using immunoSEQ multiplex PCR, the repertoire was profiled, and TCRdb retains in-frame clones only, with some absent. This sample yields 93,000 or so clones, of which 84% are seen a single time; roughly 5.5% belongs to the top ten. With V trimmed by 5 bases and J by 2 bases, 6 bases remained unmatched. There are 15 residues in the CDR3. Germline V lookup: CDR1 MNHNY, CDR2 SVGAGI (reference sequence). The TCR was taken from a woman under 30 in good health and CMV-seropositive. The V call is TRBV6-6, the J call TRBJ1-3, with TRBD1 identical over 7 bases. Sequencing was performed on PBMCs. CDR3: CASSQTGTAGNTIYF. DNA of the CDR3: TGTGCCAGCAGTCAAACCGGGACAGCTGGAAACACCATATATTTT.